This TCR beta chain was identified in a study of Graves' ophthalmopathy and Graves' hyperthyroidism. Orbital computed tomography, thyroid ultrasound, TRAb, serum thyroxine and clinical symptoms formed the basis of diagnosis. There are 17 residues in the CDR3. CDR1 and CDR2 (germline): MGHDK, SYGVNS. The junction had 4 bases not matched to a gene; V was cut back by 2 bases and J by 0 bases. TCR beta CDR3 regions were amplified from RNA transcripts. HTBI primers were employed in first-round RT-PCR, then a second-round multiplex PCR followed. Each CDR3 protein is one row after TCRdb ran MiXCR on the multiplex PCR reads. The repertoire holds about 58,000 distinct CDR3 sequences, with approximately 47% as singletons.

The chain links TRBV25-1 to TRBJ2-3; 11 bases match TRBD2. Sequencing was carried out using peripheral blood. The source of this sequence is an adult woman with Graves' ophthalmopathy. CDR3 protein: CASSENWTSGSTDTQYF. In nucleotides, the CDR3 is TGTGCCAGCAGTGAAAATTGGACTAGCGGGAGCACAGATACGCAGTATTTT.